Described below is a single TCR beta chain sequence and its context. The clone's antigen remains unknown. No qualities accompany the bases; no much larger clone lies one base away. Sample time point, as interpreted from the label and publication: blood 2 weeks post-SBRT. In light of the paper, this sample's treatment or condition label describes: 15 Gy SBRT to primary tumor, nephrectomy 4 weeks later. Serial peripheral blood from radiation-treated patients was sampled at baseline, 2 weeks and 4 weeks after SBRT to track tumor-enriched clonotypes. All patients had renal cell carcinoma with clear cell pathology. Genomic DNA for TCR sequencing was prepared using the QIAamp DNA Blood Mini Kit (Qiagen). The analyses included just those samples that passed every quality control check. This entry comes from a study of radiation and T cells in renal cell carcinoma (TCRdb year 2020). In the study overall: Samples came from a clinical trial, in which primary renal cell carcinomas received 15 Gy stereotactic body radiation therapy followed by nephrectomy 4 weeks later. TCR beta sequencing covered roughly 53 samples in total, comprising around 26 tumors and approximately 27 peripheral blood samples. Across all 53 samples, several million unique CDR3 nucleotide sequences encoding around 2,500,000 unique CDR3 amino acid sequences were identified. Study-level results and caveats: In blood, the top tumor clonotypes increased between baseline and 2 weeks post-radiation and then shrank by 4 weeks, which suggests that tumor-resident clones expanded only transiently. Tracking of blood repertoire dynamics stopped at roughly 29 days after treatment, with no follow-up past that point. With a single-armed trial design, the study had no way to address how radiation dose or scheduling affects the TCR repertoire. No pretreatment tumor biopsies were available, so the baseline intratumoral presence of clonotypes could not be determined.

TCR beta libraries were generated from genomic DNA with the immunoSEQ kit, following the manufacturer's recommendations. Library preparation used a first multiplex PCR with proprietary primers, then a second PCR adding unique barcodes, with bead cleanups after each round. A kit-provided positive control reaction and a negative control reaction were included in every sample batch. The final libraries were assessed on an Agilent 4200 TapeStation D1000 ScreenTape, pooled by volume, and quantified by qPCR. Sequencing was performed on an Illumina NextSeq500 with a MidOutput 150-cycle cartridge, and 156 Read1 and 15 Index1 cycles were run with kit custom primers. The pooled library was loaded at 1.0 pM, and approximately 19% PhiX control was spiked in. The authors processed their data as follows. The vendor-processed data were analyzed in R, and a clonotype was defined as all T cells that share the same CDR3 nucleotide sequence. For clone abundance analyses, frequencies were normalized to the 10,000 most abundant clones per sample. Public T cell clones, which averaged fewer than five per sample, were removed prior to analysis. A difference in abundance of at least 32-fold between compartments was used to define tumor-enriched and baseline blood-enriched clonotypes. A beta-binomial differential abundance model was used to identify clonotypes that expanded or contracted between blood time points. Similarity between tumor and blood repertoires was quantified using the Baroni-Urbani and Buser coefficient, and groups were compared with two-tailed Wilcoxon tests in R. The immuneACCESS repertoire file appears here via TCRdb, limited to in-frame rearrangements. These files lack a portion of the clones; in checked studies, under half of the deficit traces to unresolved V genes, and the cause of the others is not known. The V and J calls and the clone size are those of that table, but D and trimming were determined from the DNA. Present in this sample are some 150,000 clones, roughly 89% of which were seen just once. The top ten constitute 10% to 15% of the sample.

This receptor was taken from a woman aged 50 to 60 with renal cell carcinoma. The sample here was blood, taken from a patient whose treatment included radiotherapy and nephrectomy.

The nucleotide sequence is TGTGCCAGCAGCTTACTGGCAGGGTCGTGGGAAGTGAACACTGAAGCTTTCTTT. It translates as CASSLLAGSWEVNTEAFF. This chain joins TRBV11-2 to TRBJ1-1, with a tentative D gene TRBD1 over 5 matching bases. From a lookup of the germline V gene, CDR1 and CDR2 are SGHAT and FQNNGV. Trimming removed 2 bases from V and 0 bases from J, leaving 19 bases between the germline ends. The CDR3 measures 18 amino acids from cysteine to phenylalanine. CDR3 DNA is the only sequence kept; it has 54 bases, read in frame from the first base.